These 3 T cell receptor beta chains were sequenced from one sample in a study of blood T cells in healthy people across ages. Alongside a J-beta primer mix, a sample-barcoded 5' primer served in a second PCR lasting about 6 to 12 cycles. TCRdb analysed the 5' RACE reads with MiXCR anew, one entry per CDR3 protein. The sample includes about a million distinct CDR3 sequences, 51% seen only once; the top ten take about 21%. What was sequenced was blood. All receptors derive from an older woman in good health.

The chain is built from TRBV20-1 and TRBJ1-5; no clear D gene. This CDR3 is built from 14 residues. V shed 3 bases and J shed 2 bases, with 11 bases lying between them. CDR1 is DFQATT and CDR2 is SNEGSKA in the germline V gene (reference sequence). CDR3 loop: CSASPPRGNQPQHF. The CDR3 bases are TGCAGTGCTAGCCCTCCACGAGGCAATCAGCCCCAGCATTTT.

The chain combines TRBV7-2 with TRBJ2-7, with no clear D. The germline V gene has CDR1 SGHTA and CDR2 FQGNSA. Trimming took 8 bases from V and 5 from J, leaving 19 bases between them. This CDR3 has 14 amino acids. The CDR3, as DNA: TGTGCCAGCGCAGTAGCAGGCAGGATCGACGAGCAGTACTTC. It codes for CASAVAGRIDEQYF.

The chain recombines TRBV20-1 with TRBJ2-7; 7 nucleotides match TRBD1. J gave up 5 bases and V 0 bases, and 4 bases lay outside the gene matches. The CDR3 runs to 13 residues. CDR1 and CDR2 (germline): DFQATT, SNEGSKA (reference sequence). The CDR3 DNA reads TGCAGTGCTAGAGATTCGACAGGGAACGAGCAGTACTTC. This codes for CSARDSTGNEQYF.